What follows are 7 T cell receptor beta chains derived from one specimen sequenced in a study of monozygotic twins with cystic fibrosis. Using immunoSEQ multiplex PCR, the repertoire was profiled, and TCRdb retains in-frame clones only, with some absent. The data show about 32,000 clones, approximately 96% seen once. The specimen was blood. The origin of the receptors is a girl aged 2 to 10 with cystic fibrosis.

This chain links TRBV25-1 with TRBJ1-6, with TRBD1 matching over 8 bases. The CDR3 is 16 amino acids. The germline V gene has CDR1 MGHDK and CDR2 SYGVNS. V shed 2 bases and J 8 bases; nucleotides not matched to a gene: 8. The CDR3 bases are TGTGCCAGCAGTGAAATGACAGGGGCTGTCGATTCACCCCTCCACTTT. This sequence encodes CASSEMTGAVDSPLHF. Together with reference TRBV25-1 and TRBJ1-6, the CDR3 gives the full variable domain: EADIYQTPRYLVIGTGKKITLECSQTMGHDKMYWYQQDPGMELHLIHYSYGVNSTEKGDLSSESTVSRIRTEHFPLTLESARPSHTSQYLCASSEMTGAVDSPLHFGNGTRLTVT.

This rearrangement joins TRBV7-9 to TRBJ2-1, with 9 bases lining up with TRBD2. The V segment lost 0 bases and the J segment 7 bases; nucleotides outside the gene matches: 4. The germline V gene has CDR1 SEHNR and CDR2 FQNEAQ (reference sequence). The CDR3 runs to 15 residues. As DNA, the CDR3 is TGTGCCAGCAGCTTAGCCCTCGGACTAGCGAATGAGCAGTTCTTC. It encodes CASSLALGLANEQFF.

This clone was recorded once. The chain uses TRBV6-5 and TRBJ1-3; no clear D. Per the germline V gene, CDR1 is MNHEY and CDR2 is SVGAGI. The CDR3 sequence is 15 residues long. Trimming stripped 5 bases from V and 0 bases from J, with 11 bases between. The CDR3 reads CASSPVDTSGNTIYF. Here the CDR3 DNA reads TGTGCCAGCAGTCCCGTCGACACCTCTGGAAACACCATATATTTT.

This chain links TRBV29-1 with TRBJ1-2, with D perhaps matching TRBD1 (6 bases). The germline CDR1 and CDR2 sequences are SQVTM and ANQGSEA. V was trimmed by 7 bases and J by 4 bases, leaving 22 bases between them. The CDR3 runs to 15 residues. This chain's CDR3 is CSDGSGGASGYGYTF. The CDR3 DNA reads TGCAGCGACGGGTCCGGGGGCGCCTCTGGCTATGGCTACACCTTC.

The chain joins TRBV6-6 to TRBJ1-1; the D gene is possibly TRBD1 (5 bases). The germline gives CDR1 MNHNY, CDR2 SVGAGI (reference sequence). This CDR3 is built from 13 residues. The V end was cut by 6 bases, the J end by 2 bases, with 10 bases between. Written as DNA, the CDR3 is TGTGCCAGCAGCCACGGGGGTAACACTGAAGCTTTCTTT. Translated, it gives CASSHGGNTEAFF.

The CDR3, as DNA: TGTGCCAGCAGCTTGAAGAGACTAGCGGGCTTCTTGACCTACGAGCAGTACTTC. This sequence encodes CASSLKRLAGFLTYEQYF. The chain combines TRBV5-6 with TRBJ2-7, with 10 bases that match TRBD2. The junction had 12 bases not matched to a gene; V was cut back by 1 base and J by 2 bases. There are 18 residues in the CDR3. Germline CDR1 SGHDT, CDR2 YYEEEE.

This chain connects TRBV7-2 to TRBJ2-7; 7 positions match TRBD2. This CDR3 is built from 16 residues. From germline, CDR1 is SGHTA and CDR2 FQGNSA. Losses at the gene ends were 3 bases for V and 0 bases for J; bases not matched to a gene: 8. CDR3 amino acids: CASSFLASGPSYEQYF. For the CDR3, the DNA is TGTGCCAGCAGCTTCCTGGCTAGCGGCCCCTCCTACGAGCAGTACTTC.